This T cell receptor (beta chain) was identified during a study of T cell responses to AZD1222 COVID-19 vaccine. Study at large: Pooled in the analysis were second doses at about 4 or about 12 weeks. Study-level results: Within unmutated variant regions lay the reported targets of nearly half of spike-specific TCRs. Only a handful of people who got AZD1222 tested seropositive at baseline.

Germline V gene data show CDR1 as SEHNR and CDR2 as FQNEAQ (reference sequence). The CDR3 extends over 17 amino acids. Notes on this clone: Its antigen is currently unknown. At one end, the junction sequence differs from germline, possibly due to a read error.

Libraries were prepared by immunoSEQ multiplex PCR; TCRdb keeps only in-frame clonotypes and omits some of them. The table has more than 80,000 clones, approximately 91% seen once. This clonotype originated in an adult in good health. This chain uses TRBV7-9 with TRBJ1-6; D may be TRBD1 (6 bases). Sample: peripheral blood, taken on day 0 of AZD1222 vaccination. CDR3 protein: CPSRPHDRKGPSSPLHF. CDR3 DNA sequence: TGTCCCAGCCGCCCCCACGACAGGAAGGGGCCGAGTTCACCCCTCCACTTT.